Listed below are T cell receptor beta chains from one sample, sequenced in a study of cytomegalovirus exposure and HLA in healthy donors. Here immunoSEQ multiplex PCR was the method, and the copy in TCRdb shows in-frame clones only, minus some. Found here are some 65,000 clones, 62% of them singletons; the top ten hold about 3%. Material for sequencing was PBMCs. The receptors stem from a man aged 25 to 40 in good health and CMV-seronegative. Both conserved end residues are trimmed from each CDR3. Size tells how often a clone was seen (once, few, many) or the class of an expanded clone, and some rows leave it out.

j_call	v_call	clone_size	cdr3_aa
TRBJ2-1	TRBV7-6	.	ASSSGTSGNEQF
TRBJ1-1	TRBV6-5	.	ASSYSWAQNTEAF
TRBJ1-4	TRBV4-1	.	ASSQSYLTNEKLF
TRBJ2-1	TRBV7-9	.	ASSSASYDEQF
TRBJ1-2	TRBV30	.	ALSLTGDYGYT
TRBJ1-2	TRBV6-5	.	ASIGSGYGYT
TRBJ2-1	TRBV5-6	many	ASSRRNEQF
TRBJ2-7	TRBV20-1	.	SASGGDEQY
TRBJ2-5	TRBV5-6	.	ASSTRTSGYQETQY
TRBJ2-7	TRBV7-3	.	ASSRGRESYEQY
TRBJ1-1	TRBV6-4	.	ASSDTLDRGLFRPTEAF
TRBJ1-2	TRBV7-9	.	ASSVTGRRYGYT
TRBJ1-3	TRBV4-1	.	ASSPREESSGNTIY
TRBJ1-1	TRBV19	few	ASKLGGMNTEAF
TRBJ2-2	TRBV9	few	ASSVGATGELF
TRBJ2-2	TRBV7-8	.	ASSSGTHTGELF
TRBJ2-5	TRBV5-1	.	ASSLEVAGTRETQY
TRBJ2-1	TRBV20-1	.	SARAPIEQF
TRBJ2-5	TRBV21-1	.	ASSPDSLRETQY
TRBJ2-3	TRBV7-9	few	ASSKERGGRDTQY
TRBJ2-3	TRBV4-2	.	ASSSHSGGELDTQY
TRBJ1-2	TRBV2	few	ATVGDRVFYGYT
TRBJ1-5	TRBV5-4	.	ASSSKDSPYSNQPQH
TRBJ1-1	TRBV5-4	.	ASSTGDSYTEAF
TRBJ1-6	TRBV28	.	ASSRGWSPLH
TRBJ2-1	TRBV7-9	.	ASSQTSGGVAYNEQF
TRBJ2-1	TRBV6-5	.	ASSYGAPSSYNEQF
TRBJ1-5	TRBV19	few	ASSNQRSNQPQH
TRBJ1-5	TRBV7-8	.	ASSLRPQGTSNQPQH
TRBJ1-5	TRBV6-1	.	ASNVIYRDGQPQH
TRBJ2-2	TRBV2	.	ASSGGANTGELF
TRBJ2-3	TRBV6-5	.	ASSYSTGTDTQY
TRBJ1-4	TRBV2	few	ASGQVVELF
TRBJ2-2	TRBV7-9	.	ASSGGSGGGNTGELF
TRBJ2-5	TRBV6-6	once	ASRLDYQETQY
TRBJ2-7	TRBV7-9	.	ASSSPFSYEQY
TRBJ2-3	TRBV6-5	.	ASSGGGQRY
TRBJ1-1	TRBV6-5	.	ASSRNRGQNTEAF
TRBJ1-1	TRBV5-1	.	ASSLGGEDTEAF
TRBJ1-2	TRBV29-1	.	SAGGSLSRGYT